What follows are 10 T cell receptor beta chains derived from one specimen sequenced in a study of blood T cell repertoires in COVID-19. Libraries were prepared by immunoSEQ multiplex PCR; TCRdb keeps only in-frame clonotypes and omits some of them. The sample records some 190,000 clones, approximately 91% being singletons. Sequencing was carried out using peripheral blood. The receptors were sampled from a woman in her 40s who had recovered from COVID-19.

This chain links TRBV11-3 with TRBJ2-3; D is uncertain. The CDR3 contains 14 residues. Trimming cost V 4 bases and J 4 bases, with 12 bases left between them. CDR1 and CDR2 (germline): SGHNT, YENEEA. DNA for the CDR3: TGTGCCAGCAGCTCCTCGTCGGGTGCAGATACGCAGTATTTT. Translated, it gives CASSSSSGADTQYF.

This chain connects TRBV5-4 to TRBJ1-4, with 7 bases matching TRBD1. The junction had 5 bases not matched to a gene; V was cut back by 5 bases and J by 7 bases. The length of the CDR3 is 13 residues. Germline V CDR1 and CDR2: SGHNT, YYREEE (reference sequence). The CDR3 DNA follows: TGTGCCAGCAGGCGGGACAGCGTTGAAAAACTGTTTTTT. Translation gives CASRRDSVEKLFF.

The chain employs TRBV18 and TRBJ2-5; no definite D call. CDR3 length equals 14 residues. V was cut by 1 base and J by 5 bases, with 11 bases left in between. Per the germline V gene, CDR1 is KGHSH and CDR2 is LQKENI. The CDR3 nucleotides are TGTGCCAGCTCACCACTACTCTCCGGGGAGACCCAGTACTTC. It translates to CASSPLLSGETQYF.

This clone was picked up one time. The rearrangement joins TRBV2 to TRBJ1-4; D is perhaps TRBD1 (5 bases). The CDR3 is made up of 15 amino acids. Germline-derived CDR1 and CDR2 are SNHLY and FYNNEI. V lost 6 bases and J lost 7, with 18 bases in between. The chain's CDR3 is CASSPGLPGGEKLFF. As DNA, the CDR3 is TGTGCCAGCAGCCCGGGACTTCCGGGGGGTGAAAAACTGTTTTTT.

As for this clone: The same CDR3 can be traced to other DNA sequences in this sample. The chain uses TRBV5-1 and TRBJ2-5; maybe TRBD1 (5 bases). The V gene lost 0 bases and the J gene lost 2 bases, with 5 bases spanning the gap. Germline CDR1 reads SGHRS; CDR2 reads YFSETQ. The CDR3 is 13 amino acids. The CDR3 spells CASSLGQQETQYF. In nucleotides, the CDR3 is TGCGCCAGCAGCTTGGGACAGCAAGAGACCCAGTACTTC.

This rearrangement joins TRBV5-1 to TRBJ2-3; possibly TRBD1 for D (6 bases). Trimming shortened V by 0 bases and J by 4 bases, and 15 bases separated the two germline ends. CDR1 SGHRS and CDR2 YFSETQ come from the germline V gene. CDR3 size: 16 residues. The CDR3 loop reads CASSLALRGQPDTQYF. The CDR3 DNA is TGCGCCAGCAGCTTGGCCCTGAGAGGACAGCCAGATACGCAGTATTTT.

This clone was picked up a small number of times. The V call is TRBV6-6, the J call TRBJ1-5, with 7 positions matching TRBD1. The germline CDR1 and CDR2 sequences are MNHNY and SVGAGI (reference sequence). J was trimmed by 7 bases and V by 4 bases; bases with no gene match: 7. The length of the CDR3 is 14 residues. As DNA, the CDR3 is TGTGCCAGCAGTTCCCGGACAGGAGGACAGCCCCAGCATTTT. Translating it yields CASSSRTGGQPQHF.

This CDR3 reads CASRGSSATQQETQYF. DNA of the CDR3: TGTGCCAGCAGAGGTAGTAGCGCGACGCAACAAGAGACCCAGTACTTC. The rearrangement links TRBV2 to TRBJ2-5, with D maybe TRBD2 (5 bases). V gave up 6 bases and J gave up 2 bases, with 19 bases separating them. Germline CDR1 is SNHLY and CDR2 is FYNNEI. The CDR3 totals 16 residues.

The rearrangement uses TRBV27 and TRBJ1-5; 10 bases line up with TRBD1. The V and J ends lost 5 bases and 7 bases, in that order; junction bases with no gene match: 8. The germline CDR1 and CDR2 sequences are MNHEY and SMNVEV (reference sequence). CDR3 length: 15 residues. The chain's CDR3 is CASSQGTGAEQPQHF. The CDR3 DNA follows: TGTGCCAGCAGTCAGGGGACAGGGGCGGAACAGCCCCAGCATTTT.

The rearrangement uses TRBV15 and TRBJ1-2; unclear D gene. This CDR3 contains 13 residues. The V gene lost 0 bases and the J gene lost 8 bases, with 10 bases spanning the gap. Germline loops: CDR1 LNHNV, CDR2 YYDKDF (reference sequence). The CDR3 DNA is TGTGCCACCAGCAGAGATACCCGACAAGGCTACACCTTC. As protein: CATSRDTRQGYTF.